The sequence of this TCR beta chain was determined in a study of multiple sclerosis patients with progressive multifocal leukoencephalopathy. This clone was observed a single time. Its antigen is unknown. V was shortened by 4 bases and J by 3 bases, with 13 bases between the two germline ends. Germline V lookup: CDR1 KGHSH, CDR2 LQKENI. The CDR3 spans 14 residues. Time point given: time of PML onset. Natalizumab-treated patients developed PML between 16 and 56 months into natalizumab therapy. The survey-level immunoSEQ assay was used. TCRdb's copy holds only in-frame clones and misses some; the assay was immunoSEQ multiplex PCR. This table has roughly 32,000 clones, over 80% appearing once. General study results and limits: Lower normalized Shannon entropy suggested reduced TRB diversity in most PML patients.

The chain couples TRBV18 to TRBJ2-7; possibly TRBD1 for D (6 bases). The sample here was PBMCs, taken from a patient treated with natalizumab. This TCR came from a woman between 40 and 55 years old with progressive multifocal leukoencephalopathy. The CDR3 here is CASSLYRASYEQYF. CDR3 sequence (DNA): TGTGCCAGCTCACTATACAGGGCTAGCTACGAGCAGTACTTC.